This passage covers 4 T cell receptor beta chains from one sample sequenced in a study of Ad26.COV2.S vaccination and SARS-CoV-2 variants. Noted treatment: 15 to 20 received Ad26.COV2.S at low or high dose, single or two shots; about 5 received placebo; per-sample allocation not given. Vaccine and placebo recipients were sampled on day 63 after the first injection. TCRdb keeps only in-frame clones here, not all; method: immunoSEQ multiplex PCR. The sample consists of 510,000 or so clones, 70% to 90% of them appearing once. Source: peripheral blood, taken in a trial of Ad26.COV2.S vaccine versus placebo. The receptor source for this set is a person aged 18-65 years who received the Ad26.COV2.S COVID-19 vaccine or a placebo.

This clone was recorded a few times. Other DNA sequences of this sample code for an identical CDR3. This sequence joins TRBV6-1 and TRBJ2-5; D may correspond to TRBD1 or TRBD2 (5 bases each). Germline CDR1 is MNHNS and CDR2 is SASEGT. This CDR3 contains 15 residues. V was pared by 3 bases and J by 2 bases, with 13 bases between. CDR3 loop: CASSEGWGIQETQYF. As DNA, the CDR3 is TGTGCCAGCAGTGAGGGGTGGGGGATTCAAGAGACCCAGTACTTC.

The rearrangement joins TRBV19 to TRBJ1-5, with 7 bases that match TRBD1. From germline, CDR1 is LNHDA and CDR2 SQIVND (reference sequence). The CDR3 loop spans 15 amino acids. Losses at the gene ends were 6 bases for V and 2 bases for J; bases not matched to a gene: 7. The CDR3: CASSQQGRGNQPQHF. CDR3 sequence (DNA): TGTGCCAGTAGCCAACAGGGGAGAGGCAATCAGCCCCAGCATTTT.

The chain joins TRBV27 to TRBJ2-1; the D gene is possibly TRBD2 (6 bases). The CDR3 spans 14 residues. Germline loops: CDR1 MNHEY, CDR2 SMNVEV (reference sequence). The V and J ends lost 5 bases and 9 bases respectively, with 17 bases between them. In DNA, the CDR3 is TGTGCCAGCAGTCCCCGACTAGGTTCGGGTGAGCAGTTCTTC. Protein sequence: CASSPRLGSGEQFF.

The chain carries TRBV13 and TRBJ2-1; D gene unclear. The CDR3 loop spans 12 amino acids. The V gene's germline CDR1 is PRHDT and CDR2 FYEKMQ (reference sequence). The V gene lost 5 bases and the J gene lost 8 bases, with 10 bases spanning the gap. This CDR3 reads CASSLAVHEQFF. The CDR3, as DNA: TGTGCCAGCAGCCTTGCGGTCCATGAGCAGTTCTTC.